Below, 5 T cell receptor beta chains from the same sample are listed, as sequenced in a study of CD8 T cells in Susac syndrome. With random hexamers, 0.5 to 1 ug RNA was reverse transcribed. TCRdb itself ran the immunoSEQ multiplex PCR reads through MiXCR, one entry per CDR3 protein. The sample has around 200,000 distinct CDR3 sequences, 95% seen once. Sequenced: CD8+ T cells from PBMCs. All receptors come from a human donor with Susac syndrome.

The chain combines TRBV19 with TRBJ2-6; 10 bases match TRBD2. V shed 6 bases and J 4 bases; nucleotides not matched to a gene: 6. This CDR3 spans 16 amino acids. In germline, CDR1 is LNHDA, CDR2 SQIVND (reference sequence). CDR3 DNA: TGTGCCAGTAGGCAGCGGGAGGGGTCCGGGGCCAACGTCCTGACTTTC. It yields the protein CASRQREGSGANVLTF.

The genes are TRBV2 and TRBJ1-5, with D possibly TRBD1 on 6 matching bases. This CDR3 comprises 15 residues. The V end lost 6 bases, the J end lost 0 bases, and 12 bases lay between the germline ends. Germline assignment: CDR1 SNHLY and CDR2 FYNNEI. CDR3 DNA: TGTGCCAGCAGGGACAGCCTCTATAGCAATCAGCCCCAGCATTTT. This gives the protein CASRDSLYSNQPQHF.

The chain uses TRBV5-1 and TRBJ2-1, with D unresolved. V gave up 0 bases and J gave up 4 bases, with 5 bases separating them. CDR1 and CDR2 (germline): SGHRS, YFSETQ. The CDR3 runs to 13 residues. The CDR3 coding sequence is TGCGCCAGCAGCTTGGAACTATACAATGAGCAGTTCTTC. This encodes CASSLELYNEQFF.

The chain combines TRBV25-1 with TRBJ1-1; D is possibly TRBD1 (5 bases). The V and J ends lost 1 base and 3 bases respectively, with 12 bases between them. The CDR3 loop spans 15 amino acids. CDR1 is MGHDK and CDR2 is SYGVNS in the germline V gene. This CDR3 is CASSESSREDTEAFF. DNA of the CDR3: TGTGCCAGCAGTGAATCGTCCAGGGAGGACACTGAAGCTTTCTTT. Looking up the rest from reference TRBV25-1 and TRBJ1-1 gives the full variable domain: EADIYQTPRYLVIGTGKKITLECSQTMGHDKMYWYQQDPGMELHLIHYSYGVNSTEKGDLSSESTVSRIRTEHFPLTLESARPSHTSQYLCASSESSREDTEAFFGQGTRLTVV.

There are a few counts of this clonotype. This chain joins TRBV6-5 and TRBJ2-7; 8 positions agree with TRBD1. There are 14 residues in the CDR3. The germline CDR1 and CDR2 sequences are MNHEY and SVGAGI. J lost 2 bases, V lost 2 bases, and 2 bases had no gene match. The chain's CDR3 is CASSYGTGTYEQYF. The CDR3 DNA follows: TGTGCCAGCAGTTACGGGACAGGTACCTACGAGCAGTACTTC.